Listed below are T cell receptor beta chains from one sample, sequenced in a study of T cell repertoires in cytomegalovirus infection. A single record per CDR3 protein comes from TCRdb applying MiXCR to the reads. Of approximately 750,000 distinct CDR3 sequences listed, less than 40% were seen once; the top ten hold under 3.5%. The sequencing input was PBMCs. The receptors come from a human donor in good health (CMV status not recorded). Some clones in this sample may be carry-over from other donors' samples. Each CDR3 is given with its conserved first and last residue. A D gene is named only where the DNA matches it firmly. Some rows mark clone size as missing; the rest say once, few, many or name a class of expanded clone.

TGTGCCAGCAGCCCACCAGTACGACAGGGGGCCCATGCTGGTGGCTACACCTTC	CASSPPVRQGAHAGGYTF	TRBD1	TRBJ1-2	TRBV7-9	-
TGCGCCAGCAGCTTGGGACAATTCTCCACGAGGTTGGGCACCGGGGAGCTGTTTTTT	CASSLGQFSTRLGTGELFF	-	TRBJ2-2	TRBV5-1	-
TGTGCCGGAAGAACAGGGGTTACCCAAAAACTGTTTTTT	CAGRTGVTQKLFF	TRBD1	TRBJ1-4	TRBV2	once
TGTGCCAGCAGCCCCCACCCCAGCGGGTCCGGCAATCAGCCCCAGCATTTT	CASSPHPSGSGNQPQHF	-	TRBJ1-5	TRBV7-8	many
TGTGCCAGCAGTTACTCGACCTTCCTCCTAGACAGGGAAGAAGTTAGGAACACTGAAGCTTTCTTT	CASSYSTFLLDREEVRNTEAFF	TRBD1	TRBJ1-1	TRBV6-5	few
TGTGCCACCCCCCTTGGCGAGCAGTACTTC	CATPLGEQYF	-	TRBJ2-7	TRBV28	-
TGCAGTGCCACCAAAGACCGGACTACAAACACCGGGGAGCTGTTTTTT	CSATKDRTTNTGELFF	-	TRBJ2-2	TRBV20-1	-
TGCAGCGCAAAAAAGACTAGCGGGAGCCCAGATACGCAGTATTTT	CSAKKTSGSPDTQYF	TRBD2	TRBJ2-3	TRBV20-1	-
TGCAGCGTTGAAGGACTAGACCCGAACACCGGGGAGCTGTTTTTT	CSVEGLDPNTGELFF	-	TRBJ2-2	TRBV29-1	-
TGTGCCAGCAGTTTACGGGGAAGGGTCACTGAAGCTTTCTTT	CASSLRGRVTEAFF	-	TRBJ1-1	TRBV12-3/TRBV12-4	few
TGCAGTGCTAGCTTGGGGCTAGGGACTGAAGCTTTCTTT	CSASLGLGTEAFF	-	TRBJ1-1	TRBV20-1	few
TGTGCCAGCAGTGACAGGCACCCCAGCAATCAGCCCCAGCATTTT	CASSDRHPSNQPQHF	-	TRBJ1-5	TRBV6-1	few
TGCAGTGGAACGGGACTAGCGGGTAGCACAGATACGCAGTATTTT	CSGTGLAGSTDTQYF	TRBD2	TRBJ2-3	TRBV20-1	many
TGTGCCAGCAGTTCTGCTTACGAGAAGTACTTC	CASSSAYEKYF	-	TRBJ2-7	TRBV28	-
TGTGCCAGCAGCATACAGGGAGGTCAGCCCCAGCATTTT	CASSIQGGQPQHF	-	TRBJ1-5	TRBV12-3/TRBV12-4	few
TGTGCCAGCAGCTTATGGGGGACAGTCTACAATGAGCAGTTCTTC	CASSLWGTVYNEQFF	TRBD1	TRBJ2-1	TRBV7-8	-
TGTGCCAGCAGCCAAGGTGGCCGAGGCAATGAGCAGTTCTTC	CASSQGGRGNEQFF	-	TRBJ2-1	TRBV4-1	-
TGTGCCAGCAGTTTAGTTGGGGAGTTAAATGAAAAACTGTTTTTT	CASSLVGELNEKLFF	-	TRBJ1-4	TRBV28	few
TGTGCCAGCAGTGACAGGGTCAGCACAGATACGCAGTATTTT	CASSDRVSTDTQYF	TRBD1	TRBJ2-3	TRBV6-2/TRBV6-3	once
TGTGCCAGCAGCCAAGCCGGCGGGGAGGGCGAGCAGTACTTC	CASSQAGGEGEQYF	TRBD2	TRBJ2-7	TRBV4-2	few
TGTGCTAGTGGTTTGGTCACCGGGACTAGCGGGGTCAATGAGCAGTTCTTC	CASGLVTGTSGVNEQFF	TRBD2	TRBJ2-1	TRBV12-5	-
TGCGCCAGCAGCCTAGGACCCCTGGAGGAGCAGTACTTC	CASSLGPLEEQYF	-	TRBJ2-7	TRBV4-1	-
TGTGCCAGCTCGGCTGACAGGTTCCCGATCCGCTACGAGCAGTACTTC	CASSADRFPIRYEQYF	-	TRBJ2-7	TRBV18	-